The sequence of this TCR beta chain was determined in a study of identical twins. From the 5' RACE reads, TCRdb called clonotypes with MiXCR, one entry per CDR3 protein. Of 500,000 to 550,000 distinct CDR3 sequences in the sample, around 22% were seen once. The V and J ends lost 4 bases and 6 bases, in that order; junction bases with no gene match: 11. Germline CDR1 reads DFQATT; CDR2 reads SNEGSKA (reference sequence). The CDR3 has 15 amino acids. These same data were also listed under a study on yellow fever vaccine responses in identical twins.

This rearrangement joins TRBV20-1 to TRBJ2-7; 11 nucleotides line up with TRBD2. This TCR came from a woman under 30 in good health. Sequenced input: CD4+ T cells sorted from blood. CDR3 loop: CSATSGTSGSGEQYF. As DNA, the CDR3 is TGCAGTGCTACGAGTGGTACTAGCGGGAGTGGCGAGCAGTACTTC.